The sample holds a few counts of the clone carrying this TCR beta chain. The antigen is undetermined. This PCR relied on a set of 60 Vbeta primers and 13 Jbeta primers. The table came from immunoSEQ multiplex PCR; TCRdb's copy has only in-frame clones and leaves some out. The repertoire holds roughly 90,000 clones, with over 75% as singletons. The data are from a study of cytomegalovirus exposure and HLA in healthy donors. In the study overall: Membership in the Caucasian-associated ancestry cluster was found for 75% to 90% of 350 to 450 genotyped donors. Whole-study findings and limits: Later analysis identified 16,000 or so TCR beta sequences associated with HLA alleles, using a false discovery rate threshold of 0.05. Researchers counted 164 TCR beta chains as cytomegalovirus-associated. Highest at DRB1 and lowest at HLA-C, TCR association rates differed among HLA loci in a later analysis.

CDR3 size: 12 residues. Germline lookup yields CDR1 LNHDA and CDR2 SQIVND (reference sequence). V was pared by 4 bases and J by 11 bases, with 14 bases between. The sequenced sample was PBMCs. The receptor comes from a man aged 18 to 35 in good health and CMV-seronegative. The chain carries TRBV19 and TRBJ2-5; maybe TRBD1 (6 bases). In DNA form, the CDR3 reads TGTGCCAGTAGTACCCCACAGGGTAAGCAGTACTTC. Translated, it gives CASSTPQGKQYF.